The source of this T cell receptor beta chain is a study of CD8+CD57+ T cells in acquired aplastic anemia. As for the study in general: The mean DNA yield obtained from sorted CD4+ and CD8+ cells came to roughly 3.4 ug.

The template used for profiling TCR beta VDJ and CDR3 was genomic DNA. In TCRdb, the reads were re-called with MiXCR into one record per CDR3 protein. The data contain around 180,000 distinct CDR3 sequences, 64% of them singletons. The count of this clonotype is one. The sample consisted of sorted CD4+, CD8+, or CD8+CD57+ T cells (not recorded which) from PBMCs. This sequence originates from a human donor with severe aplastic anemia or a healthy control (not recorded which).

The CDR3 coding sequence is TGTGCCAGCAGCCCCCGGGTAGCGGGGGGGTCCTACAATGAGCAGTTCTTC. This encodes CASSPRVAGGSYNEQFF. The chain is built from TRBV9 and TRBJ2-1; 11 bases are a match to TRBD2. The CDR3 is 17 residues long. The V and J ends lost 4 bases and 1 base, in that order; junction bases with no gene match: 7. In germline, CDR1 is SGDLS, CDR2 YYNGEE.